The 20 T cell receptor beta chains given below trace back to one sample, sequenced in a study of blood T cell repertoires in COVID-19. The assay was immunoSEQ multiplex PCR, and TCRdb's table has in-frame clones only and misses some. The sample gives hundreds of thousands of clones, approximately 90% of which show up once; more than 8.5% is in the top ten. Sequencing was carried out using PBMCs or T cells enriched from blood (not recorded which). The origin of the receptors is a young woman who had recovered from COVID-19.

This chain links TRBV9 with TRBJ2-1, with D hard to call. V lost 0 bases, J lost 6 bases, and 10 bases lay in between. The CDR3 contains 14 residues. CDR1 is SGDLS, CDR2 YYNGEE, per germline. The CDR3 sequence is CASSVDLERNEQFF. The CDR3 nucleotides read TGTGCCAGCAGCGTAGATCTAGAACGCAATGAGCAGTTCTTC.

The count of this clone is one. The chain recombines TRBV7-2 with TRBJ2-7, with 13 bases matching TRBD2. The CDR3 is 18 residues long. Germline V CDR1 and CDR2: SGHTA, FQGNSA. The V segment lost 4 bases and the J segment 3 bases; nucleotides outside the gene matches: 12. The CDR3: CASSSRTSGRNARYEQYF. The CDR3 DNA reads TGTGCCAGCAGCTCCAGGACTAGCGGGAGAAACGCTCGCTACGAGCAGTACTTC. The complete variable domain, with remaining parts taken from reference TRBV7-2 and TRBJ2-7, reads GAGVSQSPSNKVTEKGKDVELRCDPISGHTALYWYRQSLGQGLEFLIYFQGNSAPDKSGLPSDRFSAERTGGSVSTLTIQRTQQEDSAVYLCASSSRTSGRNARYEQYFGPGTRLTVT.

The chain is built from TRBV5-1 and TRBJ2-3, with 7 bases matching TRBD1. Germline V gene lookup returns CDR1 SGHRS and CDR2 YFSETQ. Trimming at V came to 0 bases and at J to 3 bases, leaving 4 bases not matched to a gene. The CDR3 runs 15 residues. The CDR3 sequence: CASSLGTGVTDTQYF. The DNA of the CDR3 is TGCGCCAGCAGCTTGGGGACAGGTGTTACAGATACGCAGTATTTT. The full variable domain, its missing parts supplied by reference TRBV5-1 and TRBJ2-3, is KAGVTQTPRYLIKTRGQQVTLSCSPISGHRSVSWYQQTPGQGLQFLFEYFSETQRNKGNFPGRFSGRQFSNSRSEMNVSTLELGDSALYLCASSLGTGVTDTQYFGPGTRLTVL.

V gene TRBV2 combines with J gene TRBJ2-6, with 8 bases lining up with TRBD1. The germline V gene encodes CDR1 SNHLY and CDR2 FYNNEI. V lost 11 bases to trimming and J lost 0 bases; unmatched junction nucleotides: 6. CDR3 length equals 15 residues. CDR3 loop: CAVTTGDSGANVLTF. CDR3 DNA: TGTGCCGTAACGACAGGGGACTCTGGGGCCAACGTCCTGACTTTC.

This rearrangement joins TRBV28 to TRBJ1-5; possibly TRBD1 for D (5 bases). The CDR3 consists of 13 residues. The V end lost 6 bases, the J end lost 2 bases, and 8 bases lay between the germline ends. Germline-derived CDR1 and CDR2 are MDHEN and SYDVKM. The CDR3 nucleotides read TGTGCCAGCAGCCCGACAGGCAATCAGCCCCAGCATTTT. It translates to CASSPTGNQPQHF.

The gene calls are TRBV28 and TRBJ2-3; the match to TRBD1 covers 7 bases. The trim removed 1 base at V and 5 bases at J, leaving 12 bases unmatched. Germline assignment: CDR1 MDHEN and CDR2 SYDVKM. The CDR3 has 17 residues. CDR3 region: CASSLLRGQLRGDTQYF. The CDR3 bases are TGTGCCAGCAGTTTATTAAGGGGACAGCTGAGGGGAGATACGCAGTATTTT.

This clone was seen only once. The V call is TRBV28, the J call TRBJ1-6, with 7 bases that match TRBD1. CDR3 length equals 15 residues. V shed 2 bases and J 8 bases; nucleotides not matched to a gene: 6. Germline V gives CDR1 MDHEN, CDR2 SYDVKM. This CDR3 is CASSLTGAGDSPLHF. The CDR3 coding sequence is TGTGCCAGCAGTTTAACAGGGGCCGGGGATTCACCCCTCCACTTT. Together with reference TRBV28 and TRBJ1-6, the CDR3 gives the full variable domain: DVKVTQSSRYLVKRTGEKVFLECVQDMDHENMFWYRQDPGLGLRLIYFSYDVKMKEKGDIPEGYSVSREKKERFSLILESASTNQTSMYLCASSLTGAGDSPLHFGNGTRLTVT.

The chain links TRBV19 to TRBJ2-1; the match to TRBD2 covers 10 bases. With 7 bases clipped from V and 3 bases from J, the junction kept 6 bases outside the gene matches. The CDR3 spans 15 residues. The germline CDR1 and CDR2 sequences are LNHDA and SQIVND (reference sequence). DNA of the CDR3: TGTGCCAGTACCCCTCGGACTAGCGGCTACAATGAGCAGTTCTTC. This gives the protein CASTPRTSGYNEQFF. Combining the CDR3 with reference TRBV19 and TRBJ2-1 gives the whole variable domain DGGITQSPKYLFRKEGQNVTLSCEQNLNHDAMYWYRQDPGQGLRLIYYSQIVNDFQKGDIAEGYSVSREKKESFPLTVTSAQKNPTAFYLCASTPRTSGYNEQFFGPGTRLTVL.

This chain's CDR3 is CASSLASGTDTQYF. DNA for the CDR3: TGTGCCAGCAGCTTAGCGTCAGGGACAGATACGCAGTATTTT. The rearrangement uses TRBV7-2 and TRBJ2-3; D is possibly TRBD1 (5 bases). CDR1 and CDR2 (germline): SGHTA, FQGNSA. V lost 0 bases, J lost 3 bases, and 7 bases lay in between. The CDR3 contains 14 residues.

The chain has TRBV4-2 and TRBJ1-3, with D possibly being TRBD1 (5 bases). The CDR3 runs to 13 residues. V gave up 1 base and J gave up 4 bases, with 5 bases separating them. Per germline, CDR1 LGHNA and CDR2 YNFKEQ. CDR3 residues: CASSQGQGNTIYF. CDR3 DNA sequence: TGTGCCAGCAGCCAAGGACAGGGAAACACCATATATTTT.

V is TRBV3-1 (or the pseudogene TRBV3-2) and J is TRBJ2-1; D is perhaps TRBD2 (5 bases). CDR3 size: 11 residues. Germline CDR1 and CDR2: LGHDT and YNNKEL (reference sequence). Trimming cost V 6 bases and J 9 bases, with 9 bases left between them. CDR3 residues: CASRWAGEQFF. The CDR3 DNA sequence: TGTGCCAGCAGGTGGGCGGGTGAGCAGTTCTTC.

The chain has TRBV28 and TRBJ1-1; 8 bases line up with TRBD1. With 8 bases clipped from V and 5 bases from J, the junction kept 4 bases outside the gene matches. Germline V gene lookup returns CDR1 MDHEN and CDR2 SYDVKM. This CDR3 contains 12 residues. The CDR3 bases are TGTGCCAGCGTTACAGGGGGAACTGAAGCTTTCTTT. It yields the protein CASVTGGTEAFF.

This chain uses TRBV2 with TRBJ2-5; 9 nucleotides line up with TRBD2. Germline V gene data show CDR1 as SNHLY and CDR2 as FYNNEI. The CDR3 runs 16 residues. V shed 6 bases, J shed 5 bases, and the junction held 13 bases outside the gene matches. The CDR3 DNA follows: TGTGCCAGCAGCGCCGGGACTAGCACGGTCGTGGAGACCCAGTACTTC. As protein: CASSAGTSTVVETQYF.

The V call is TRBV2, the J call TRBJ2-5; 8 bases fit TRBD1. Germline V lookup: CDR1 SNHLY, CDR2 FYNNEI. The junction had 2 bases not matched to a gene; V was cut back by 8 bases and J by 3 bases. The CDR3 contains 12 residues. CDR3 DNA sequence: TGTGCCAGCCGGACAGGGAAAGAGACCCAGTACTTC. As protein: CASRTGKETQYF.

The CDR3 nucleotides read TGCGCCAGCAGCTTGGGGGACAGCACCAGGAAATATAGCTACACCTTC. It translates to CASSLGDSTRKYSYTF. V gene TRBV5-1 combines with J gene TRBJ1-2, with 7 nucleotides matching TRBD1. Unmatched junction bases numbered 14, after V lost 0 bases and J lost 9 bases. Germline V gene sequence: CDR1 SGHRS, CDR2 YFSETQ. The CDR3 is 16 residues long.

The chain recombines TRBV5-4 with TRBJ2-1; maybe TRBD2 (7 bases). The CDR3 totals 17 residues. Trimming took 4 bases from V and 0 from J, leaving 17 bases between them. Per the germline V gene, CDR1 is SGHNT and CDR2 is YYREEE (reference sequence). CDR3 DNA sequence: TGTGCCAGCAGCAAGGGGGGGACTTCTTACTCCTACAATGAGCAGTTCTTC. Residues: CASSKGGTSYSYNEQFF.

V gene TRBV20-1 combines with J gene TRBJ2-3; 11 nucleotides align to TRBD2. Germline values: CDR1 DFQATT, CDR2 SNEGSKA (reference sequence). The CDR3 is made up of 14 amino acids. Trimming removed 6 bases from V and 3 bases from J; junction bases left unmatched: 5. CDR3 sequence: CSASWTSGTDTQYF. The CDR3 DNA reads as TGCAGTGCAAGTTGGACTAGCGGGACAGATACGCAGTATTTT.

The J gene is TRBJ2-7, the V gene TRBV7-2; 11 bases line up with TRBD2. The germline V gene encodes CDR1 SGHTA and CDR2 FQGNSA. Trimming cost V 1 base and J 0 bases; bases outside gene matches: 5. CDR3 length: 17 residues. The CDR3 spells CASSLVLAGAISYEQYF. In nucleotides, the CDR3 is TGTGCCAGCAGCTTAGTACTAGCGGGAGCAATCTCCTACGAGCAGTACTTC. Looking up the rest from reference TRBV7-2 and TRBJ2-7 gives the full variable domain: GAGVSQSPSNKVTEKGKDVELRCDPISGHTALYWYRQSLGQGLEFLIYFQGNSAPDKSGLPSDRFSAERTGGSVSTLTIQRTQQEDSAVYLCASSLVLAGAISYEQYFGPGTRLTVT.

V gene TRBV10-3 combines with J gene TRBJ1-1; possible D gene TRBD1, 5 bases. V was trimmed by 3 bases and J by 6 bases, leaving 17 bases between them. CDR1 and CDR2 from the germline V gene are ENHRY and SYGVKD. The CDR3 loop spans 15 amino acids. The CDR3 DNA follows: TGTGCCATCAGTGAAGGAAGGCAGGGACTATCTGAAGCTTTCTTT. Protein sequence: CAISEGRQGLSEAFF.

The J gene is TRBJ2-2, the V gene TRBV5-1; a weak D match, TRBD1 (5 bases). Germline V gives CDR1 SGHRS, CDR2 YFSETQ. The CDR3 consists of 18 residues. Trimming removed 2 bases at V and 0 bases at J, with 17 bases between. The CDR3 protein is CASSLANDGAANTGELFF. The CDR3 nucleotides are TGCGCCAGCAGCTTAGCGAACGATGGGGCCGCGAACACCGGGGAGCTGTTTTTT.